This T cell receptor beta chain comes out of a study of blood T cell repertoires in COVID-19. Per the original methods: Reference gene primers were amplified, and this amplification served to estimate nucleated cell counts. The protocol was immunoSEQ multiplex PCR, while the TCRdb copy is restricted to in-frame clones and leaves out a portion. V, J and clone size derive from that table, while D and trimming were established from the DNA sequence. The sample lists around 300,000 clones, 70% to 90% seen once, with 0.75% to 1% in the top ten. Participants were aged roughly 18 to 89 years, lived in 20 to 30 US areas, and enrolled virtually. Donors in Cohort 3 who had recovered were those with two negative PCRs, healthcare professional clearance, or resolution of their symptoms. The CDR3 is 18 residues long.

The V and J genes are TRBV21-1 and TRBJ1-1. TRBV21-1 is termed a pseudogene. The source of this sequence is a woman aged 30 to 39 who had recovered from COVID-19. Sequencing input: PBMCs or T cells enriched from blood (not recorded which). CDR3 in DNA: TGTGCCAGCAGCCCCAGAAATTCCCAGAGGGAGGGAACCACTGAAGCTTTCTTT. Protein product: CASSPRNSQREGTTEAFF.